What follows are 12 T cell receptor beta chains derived from one specimen sequenced in a study of T-cell memory formation after mild COVID-19. TCRdb fed the 5' RACE reads into MiXCR, producing one record per CDR3 protein. This sample carries around 390,000 distinct CDR3 sequences, roughly 15% of them seen once, and the ten largest clones take 20% to 25%. The sequenced sample consisted of PBMCs or a T cell subset sorted from them (not recorded which). These receptors all stem from a man younger than 35 who had mild COVID-19 (a few samples of this study predate the infection). Cell type and time point are not known.

The J gene is TRBJ1-2, the V gene TRBV7-2; 10 nucleotides align to TRBD1. V lost 6 bases to trimming and J lost 8 bases; unmatched junction nucleotides: 6. Germline loops: CDR1 SGHTA, CDR2 FQGNSA. This CDR3 is 13 amino acids long. The CDR3 protein is CASRGTGAQGYTF. CDR3 bases: TGTGCCAGCAGGGGGACAGGGGCGCAGGGCTACACCTTC.

The chain uses TRBV20-1 and TRBJ1-2, with a weak D call TRBD1 (5 bases). There are 12 residues in the CDR3. Deletions cut 3 bases from V and 8 bases from J, with 13 bases between. From germline, CDR1 is DFQATT and CDR2 SNEGSKA (reference sequence). Written as DNA, the CDR3 is TGCAGTGCTAGCCGGGACGCGCCCGGCTACACCTTC. This translates into CSASRDAPGYTF.

This chain's CDR3 is CAISFDRSSGNTIYF. In DNA form, the CDR3 reads TGTGCCATCAGCTTTGACAGGAGCTCTGGAAACACCATATATTTT. The chain links TRBV10-3 to TRBJ1-3, with D tentatively TRBD1 (6 bases). This CDR3 is built from 15 residues. V gave up 6 bases and J gave up 0 bases, with 12 bases separating them. The germline CDR1 and CDR2 sequences are ENHRY and SYGVKD.

The chain has TRBV12-3 or TRBV12-4 and TRBJ1-2; D perhaps matches TRBD1 (6 bases). V lost 3 bases to trimming and J lost 3 bases, with 11 bases between them. The CDR3 is 14 amino acids. CDR3 loop: CASSFQGIDYGYTF. The CDR3 DNA follows: TGTGCCAGCAGTTTTCAGGGGATCGACTATGGCTACACCTTC.

This clonotype was seen a few times. The CDR3 region has the DNA TGTGCCAGCAGCTCACGGACAGGCTACCAAGAGACCCAGTACTTC. Translation gives CASSSRTGYQETQYF. The chain uses TRBV5-4 and TRBJ2-5, with TRBD1 identical over 7 bases. This CDR3 has 15 residues. The J segment lost 0 bases and the V segment lost 3 bases, leaving 5 bases of the junction unmatched. Looked up from germline, CDR1 is SGHNT and CDR2 is YYREEE (reference sequence).

The rearrangement uses TRBV6-5 and TRBJ2-5, with D possibly being TRBD2 (5 bases). Germline lookup yields CDR1 MNHEY and CDR2 SVGAGI. The CDR3 runs to 13 residues. The V and J ends lost 2 bases and 7 bases respectively, with 11 bases between them. The CDR3 DNA sequence: TGTGCCAGCAGTTACGCATCCGGAGGGACCCAGTACTTC. It encodes CASSYASGGTQYF.

This clonotype was recorded at least ten times. CDR3 loop: CASSLRGQPSGQETQYF. The CDR3 region has the DNA TGCGCCAGCAGCTTAAGGGGACAGCCATCGGGGCAAGAGACCCAGTACTTC. The chain links TRBV5-1 to TRBJ2-5; TRBD1 aligns across 7 bases. V was clipped by 2 bases and J by 2 bases; unmatched bases: 12. The CDR3 consists of 17 residues. Germline V gene lookup returns CDR1 SGHRS and CDR2 YFSETQ.

This clonotype was observed once. The CDR3 nucleotides read TGTGCCAGCAGCTTGAGCGGGATCGGATACGAGCAGTACTTC. This sequence encodes CASSLSGIGYEQYF. The J gene is TRBJ2-7, the V gene TRBV7-9; the match to TRBD2 covers 7 bases. The CDR3 totals 14 residues. V lost 3 bases, J lost 4 bases, and 6 bases stayed unmatched. From germline, CDR1 is SEHNR and CDR2 FQNEAQ (reference sequence).

The chain combines TRBV12-3 or TRBV12-4 with TRBJ2-2; a possible D gene is TRBD2 (5 bases). The germline V and J ends were trimmed by 5 bases and 6 bases, with 16 bases remaining between them. This CDR3 has 15 residues. For the CDR3, the DNA is TGTGCCAGCAGTATGCCTAGCCGGGAATCCGGGGAGCTGTTTTTT. As protein: CASSMPSRESGELFF.

The chain joins TRBV7-3 to TRBJ2-1, with TRBD2 matching 8 bases. The CDR3 runs 16 residues. CDR1 and CDR2 from the germline V gene are SGHTA and FQGTGA. The J segment lost 2 bases and the V segment lost 5 bases, leaving 8 bases of the junction unmatched. The CDR3 DNA sequence: TGTGCCAGCAGCCCCCGGACTAGCTTCGCCTACAATGAGCAGTTCTTC. This codes for CASSPRTSFAYNEQFF.

The V and J genes are TRBV4-1 and TRBJ2-1; D possibly uses TRBD1 or TRBD2 (5 bases each). The V gene's germline CDR1 is MGHRA and CDR2 YSYEKL. V was pared by 1 base and J by 9 bases, with 13 bases between. The CDR3 length is 14 residues. CDR3 bases: TGCGCCAGCAGCCAAGCTGGAATCGGGGCTGAGCAGTTCTTC. It codes for CASSQAGIGAEQFF.

V gene TRBV28 combines with J gene TRBJ2-3, with 9 bases lining up with TRBD1. This CDR3 is built from 18 residues. Germline CDR1 reads MDHEN; CDR2 reads SYDVKM. Trimming cost V 0 bases and J 1 base; bases outside gene matches: 8. The CDR3 nucleotides read TGTGCCAGCAGTTTATGGTCCCCACAGGGGGCTCGCACAGATACGCAGTATTTT. Encoded protein: CASSLWSPQGARTDTQYF.